This entry lists 18 T cell receptor beta chains sequenced from one sample in a study of blood T cells in healthy people across ages. With a J-beta primer mix and a sample-barcoded 5' primer, a second PCR ran 7 to 11 cycles. TCRdb redid the calling of the 5' RACE reads with MiXCR, one entry per CDR3 protein. The sample lists some 710,000 distinct CDR3 sequences, 22% occurring once. Sequencing input: blood. Receptors were obtained from a man between 65 and 80 years old in good health.

This clonotype has only a few counts. The chain recombines TRBV12-3 or TRBV12-4 with TRBJ2-1, with D maybe TRBD2 (6 bases). This CDR3 has 17 residues. V lost 4 bases to trimming and J lost 2 bases, with 18 bases between them. CDR3 sequence (DNA): TGTGCCAGCAGTTCAGGCCCCCCTTTAGCGGCCTACAATGAGCAGTTCTTC. Translated: CASSSGPPLAAYNEQFF.

This clonotype turned up a few times. The chain is built from TRBV29-1 and TRBJ2-1; D unclear. The V and J ends lost 3 bases and 9 bases respectively, with 9 bases between them. This CDR3 region has 11 residues. CDR1 is SQVTM and CDR2 is ANQGSEA in the germline V gene. CDR3 in DNA: TGCAGCGTTGAGGCAGCCATTGAGCAGTTCTTC. As protein: CSVEAAIEQFF.

This rearrangement joins TRBV19 to TRBJ2-5; D call uncertain. This CDR3 is built from 13 residues. Germline values: CDR1 LNHDA, CDR2 SQIVND (reference sequence). Trimming cost V 4 bases and J 0 bases, with 6 bases left between them. CDR3 region: CASSRWDQETQYF. The CDR3 coding sequence is TGTGCCAGTAGTAGGTGGGACCAAGAGACCCAGTACTTC.

The J gene is TRBJ1-2, the V gene TRBV28; D call uncertain. Germline lookup yields CDR1 MDHEN and CDR2 SYDVKM. The CDR3 has 12 amino acids. The V and J ends lost 10 bases and 1 base respectively, with 10 bases between them. The chain's CDR3 is CAIQSDNYGYTF. CDR3 DNA sequence: TGTGCCATCCAGTCGGATAACTATGGCTACACCTTC.

The rearrangement links TRBV27 to TRBJ2-5; weak D call: TRBD2 (6 bases). Trimming left V 0 bases short and J 4 bases short, with 15 bases between. This CDR3 has 16 amino acids. Per germline, CDR1 MNHEY and CDR2 SMNVEV (reference sequence). The CDR3 sequence is CASSLSRRRGRETQYF. The CDR3 coding sequence is TGTGCCAGCAGTTTATCGCGCAGGAGGGGAAGAGAGACCCAGTACTTC.

This sequence joins TRBV24-1 and TRBJ2-4; 7 bases agree with TRBD1. The CDR3 covers 15 residues. Trimming cost V 1 base and J 7 bases; bases outside gene matches: 6. Germline lookup yields CDR1 KGHDR and CDR2 SFDVKD. The chain's CDR3 is CATSDLRQGSNIQYF. CDR3 nucleotides: TGTGCCACCAGTGATTTACGACAGGGTTCGAACATTCAGTACTTC.

V usage is TRBV10-3 and J usage is TRBJ1-6; a possible D gene is TRBD1 (5 bases). V lost 3 bases to trimming and J lost 10 bases, with 16 bases between them. The length of the CDR3 is 15 residues. Germline lookup yields CDR1 ENHRY and CDR2 SYGVKD. CDR3 nucleotides: TGTGCCATCAGTGATAGGGGTCCACTTCAGTCACCCCTCCACTTT. Residues: CAISDRGPLQSPLHF.

In nucleotides, the CDR3 is TGCAGTGCCCCCGACCTTAGCGGGACCGGGGAGCTGTTTTTT. Amino acid sequence: CSAPDLSGTGELFF. This chain links TRBV20-1 with TRBJ2-2; 7 positions agree with TRBD2. Trimming at V came to 6 bases and at J to 5 bases, leaving 9 bases not matched to a gene. Germline V gives CDR1 DFQATT, CDR2 SNEGSKA (reference sequence). The CDR3 length is 14 residues.

The sample holds a few counts of this clonotype. V usage is TRBV4-3 and J usage is TRBJ1-2; TRBD1 matches 9 bases. J was trimmed by 3 bases and V by 5 bases; bases with no gene match: 13. The CDR3 sequence is 17 residues long. The germline V gene encodes CDR1 LGHNA and CDR2 YSLEER. As DNA, the CDR3 is TGCGCCAGCAGCGACGAAGGCCGACAGGGGGTGGACTATGGCTACACCTTC. Its protein is CASSDEGRQGVDYGYTF.

This clonotype is a singleton in its sample. The chain joins TRBV5-1 to TRBJ1-6; D uncertain. CDR1 SGHRS and CDR2 YFSETQ come from the germline V gene. This CDR3 spans 13 amino acids. V was clipped by 6 bases and J by 8 bases, with 12 bases between them. CDR3 protein: CASNDQGYSPLHF. CDR3 sequence (DNA): TGCGCCAGCAACGACCAAGGCTATTCACCCCTCCACTTT.

This clonotype was counted a few times. The rearrangement uses TRBV5-1 and TRBJ2-1, with 8 bases that match TRBD2. The J call is in doubt because the DNA end fits TRBJ2-7 better. Germline V CDR1 and CDR2: SGHRS, YFSETQ. The length of the CDR3 is 15 residues. The DNA of the CDR3 is TGCGCCAGCAGCTTGGACGGGGGGGCCCCCTACGAGCAGTACTTC. Residues: CASSLDGGAPYEQYF.

The V and J genes are TRBV12-3 or TRBV12-4 and TRBJ2-3, with a weak D call TRBD2 (5 bases). The CDR3 length is 15 residues. The V gene lost 6 bases and the J gene lost 1 base, with 14 bases spanning the gap. This CDR3 is CASSPSSSRTDTQYF. In DNA, the CDR3 is TGTGCCAGCAGCCCTTCTAGCAGCCGCACAGATACGCAGTATTTT.

This clonotype was found a few times. This chain links TRBV7-9 with TRBJ1-2; no definite D call. Germline CDR1 reads SEHNR; CDR2 reads FQNEAQ (reference sequence). The CDR3 runs 12 residues. Trimming shortened V by 3 bases and J by 6 bases, and 8 bases separated the two germline ends. CDR3 amino acids: CASSFGSNGYTF. The CDR3 nucleotides are TGTGCCAGCAGCTTTGGATCCAATGGCTACACCTTC.

This clonotype was counted only a few times. This chain connects TRBV5-1 to TRBJ1-1; maybe TRBD1 (5 bases). The CDR3 extends over 13 amino acids. Trimming left V 0 bases short and J 10 bases short, with 13 bases between. Per the germline V gene, CDR1 is SGHRS and CDR2 is YFSETQ. DNA of the CDR3: TGCGCCAGCAGCTTGGAACACGGGGCCTCAGCTTTCTTT. This encodes CASSLEHGASAFF.

CDR3 region: CASTLACLGNTIYF. The DNA of the CDR3 is TGTGCCAGCACGCTTGCTTGTTTGGGAAACACCATATATTTT. The gene calls are TRBV14 and TRBJ1-3; D gene unclear. Germline-derived CDR1 and CDR2 are SGHDN and FVKESK. This CDR3 region has 14 residues. Trimming took off 7 bases at V and 4 bases at J, with 14 bases between the two ends.

The J gene is TRBJ1-4, the V gene TRBV7-9, with D possibly TRBD1 on 5 matching bases. Per germline, CDR1 SEHNR and CDR2 FQNEAQ (reference sequence). CDR3 length: 15 residues. Trimming took 2 bases from V and 7 from J, leaving 14 bases between them. The CDR3 is CASSLTADGGEKLFF. The CDR3 coding sequence is TGTGCCAGCAGCTTAACGGCCGATGGGGGTGAAAAACTGTTTTTT.

The V and J genes are TRBV5-1 and TRBJ2-7; tentatively, D is TRBD1 (6 bases). Trimming took off 4 bases at V and 3 bases at J, with 14 bases between the two ends. Per the germline V gene, CDR1 is SGHRS and CDR2 is YFSETQ. The CDR3 runs 14 residues. This CDR3 reads CASSPQGSLYEQYV. DNA for the CDR3: TGCGCCAGCAGCCCACAGGGTTCCCTCTACGAGCAGTACGTC.

The chain is built from TRBV29-1 and TRBJ2-3, with 9 bases aligning to TRBD1. The CDR3 contains 15 residues. The V gene's germline CDR1 is SQVTM and CDR2 ANQGSEA. The V segment lost 4 bases and the J segment 0 bases; nucleotides outside the gene matches: 5. CDR3 coding DNA: TGCAGCGTTGGTATGGGACAGGGTAGCACAGATACGCAGTATTTT. It yields the protein CSVGMGQGSTDTQYF.